The clone carrying this T cell receptor beta chain was counted at least ten times. As yet, its antigen is unknown. Newly diagnosed hyperthyroidism, duration under 2 months, in patients aged 18 to 65. Template material for amplifying TCR beta CDR3 regions consisted of RNA transcripts. First-round RT-PCR targeting the TCR CDR3 was performed with the HTBI primer set. TCRdb used MiXCR to reprocess the multiplex PCR reads, holding one entry per CDR3 protein. The sample has approximately 710,000 distinct CDR3 sequences; around a sixth are singletons. J was trimmed by 6 bases and V by 5 bases; bases with no gene match: 9. The CDR3 totals 14 residues. Germline V gene sequence: CDR1 MNHEY, CDR2 SMNVEV (reference sequence). The sample originates from a study of T cells in Graves' hyperthyroidism and ophthalmopathy. On the study more broadly: Peripheral blood was secured at the point of initial diagnosis, before any treatment.

Study-wide points: Classification by a 13 V-J model distinguished ophthalmopathy from stable hyperthyroidism. Most clonotypes expanded in the thyroid (above 0.001) were also present in blood.

This TCR came from a man aged 45-60 years with Graves' hyperthyroidism. The V gene is TRBV27, the J gene TRBJ1-1; 7 bases map to TRBD1. The sample taken for sequencing was blood. CDR3 region: CASSPTGMLAEAFF. In DNA form, the CDR3 reads TGTGCCAGCAGTCCGACAGGGATGTTGGCTGAAGCTTTCTTT.